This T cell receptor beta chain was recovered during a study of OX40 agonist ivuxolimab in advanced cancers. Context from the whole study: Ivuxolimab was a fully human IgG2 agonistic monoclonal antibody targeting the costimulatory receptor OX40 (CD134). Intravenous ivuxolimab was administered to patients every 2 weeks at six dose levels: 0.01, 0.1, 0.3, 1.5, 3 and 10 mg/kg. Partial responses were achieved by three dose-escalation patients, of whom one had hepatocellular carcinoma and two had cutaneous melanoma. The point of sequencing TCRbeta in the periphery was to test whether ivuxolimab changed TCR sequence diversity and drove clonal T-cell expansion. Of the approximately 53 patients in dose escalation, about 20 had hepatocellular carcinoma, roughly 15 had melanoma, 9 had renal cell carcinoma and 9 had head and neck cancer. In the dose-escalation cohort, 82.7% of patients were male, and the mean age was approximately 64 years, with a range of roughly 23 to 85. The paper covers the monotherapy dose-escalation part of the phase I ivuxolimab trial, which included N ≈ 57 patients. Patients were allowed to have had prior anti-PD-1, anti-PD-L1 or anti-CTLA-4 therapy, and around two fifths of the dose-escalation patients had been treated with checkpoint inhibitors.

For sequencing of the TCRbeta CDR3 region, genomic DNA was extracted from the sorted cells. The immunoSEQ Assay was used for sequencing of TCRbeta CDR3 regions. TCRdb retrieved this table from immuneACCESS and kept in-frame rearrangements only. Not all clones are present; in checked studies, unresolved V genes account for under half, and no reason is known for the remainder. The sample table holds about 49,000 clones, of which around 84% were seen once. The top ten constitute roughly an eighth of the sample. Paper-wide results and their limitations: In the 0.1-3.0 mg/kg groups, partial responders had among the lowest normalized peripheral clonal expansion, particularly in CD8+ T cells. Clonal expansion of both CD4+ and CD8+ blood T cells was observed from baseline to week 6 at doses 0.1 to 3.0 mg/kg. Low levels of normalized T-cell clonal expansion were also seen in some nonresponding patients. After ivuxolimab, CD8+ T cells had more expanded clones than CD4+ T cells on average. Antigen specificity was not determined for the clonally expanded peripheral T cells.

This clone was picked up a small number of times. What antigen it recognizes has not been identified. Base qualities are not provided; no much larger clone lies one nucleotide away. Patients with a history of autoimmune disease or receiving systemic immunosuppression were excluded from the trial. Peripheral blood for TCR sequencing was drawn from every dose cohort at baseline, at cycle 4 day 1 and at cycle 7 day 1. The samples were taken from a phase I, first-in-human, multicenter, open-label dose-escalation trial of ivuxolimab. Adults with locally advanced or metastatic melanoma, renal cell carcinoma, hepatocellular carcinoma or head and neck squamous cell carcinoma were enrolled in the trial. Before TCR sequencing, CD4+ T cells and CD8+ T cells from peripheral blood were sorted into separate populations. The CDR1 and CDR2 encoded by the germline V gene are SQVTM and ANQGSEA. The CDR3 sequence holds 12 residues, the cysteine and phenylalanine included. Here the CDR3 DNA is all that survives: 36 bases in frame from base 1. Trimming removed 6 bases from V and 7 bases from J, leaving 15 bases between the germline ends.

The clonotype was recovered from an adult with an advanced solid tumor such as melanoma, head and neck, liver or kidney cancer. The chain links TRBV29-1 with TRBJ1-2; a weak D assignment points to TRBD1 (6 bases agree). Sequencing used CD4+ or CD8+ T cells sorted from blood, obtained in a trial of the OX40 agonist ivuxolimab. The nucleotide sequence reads TGCAGCGTGAACAACAGGGTGGGTGGCTACACCTTC. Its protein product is CSVNNRVGGYTF.